The sequence of this TCR beta chain was determined in a study of Ad26.COV2.S vaccination and SARS-CoV-2 variants. In the study overall: Once, or twice with 56 days between doses, Ad26.COV2.S was given intramuscularly. Broader study findings: TCR breadth and depth analyses may have underestimated total T cell responses.

Treatment of the sample: around 19 received Ad26.COV2.S at low or high dose, single or two shots; about 5 received placebo; per-sample allocation not given. Repertoires come from day 63 after the first vaccine or placebo injection. As its vector, the vaccine had Ad26, which expressed Wuhan-strain SARS-CoV-2 spike. Looked up from germline, CDR1 is KGHDR and CDR2 is SFDVKD. V lost 12 bases to trimming and J lost 3 bases, with 20 bases between them. This CDR3 has 15 amino acids. Only one count was recorded for this clone. No antigen is known for it. The protocol was immunoSEQ multiplex PCR, while the TCRdb copy is restricted to in-frame clones and leaves out a portion. This sample has around 450,000 clones, with 89% found just once.

The TCR comes from a person aged 18-60 years who received the Ad26.COV2.S COVID-19 vaccine or a placebo. V and J are TRBV24-1 and TRBJ1-5, with no clear D. Sequencing was performed on peripheral blood, taken in a trial of Ad26.COV2.S vaccine versus placebo. The CDR3 is CAAGRVADHNQPQHF. The DNA for the CDR3 is TGTGCCGCAGGTCGGGTGGCAGACCACAATCAGCCCCAGCATTTT.